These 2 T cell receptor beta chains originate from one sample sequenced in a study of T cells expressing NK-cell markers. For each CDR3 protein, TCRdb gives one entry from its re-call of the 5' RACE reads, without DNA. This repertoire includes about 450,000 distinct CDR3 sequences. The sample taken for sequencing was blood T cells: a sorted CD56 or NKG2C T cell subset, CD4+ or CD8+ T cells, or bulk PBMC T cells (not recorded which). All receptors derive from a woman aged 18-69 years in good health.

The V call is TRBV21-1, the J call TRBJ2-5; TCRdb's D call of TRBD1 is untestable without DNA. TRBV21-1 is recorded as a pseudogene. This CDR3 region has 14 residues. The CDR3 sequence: CASREQGVAQTQYF.

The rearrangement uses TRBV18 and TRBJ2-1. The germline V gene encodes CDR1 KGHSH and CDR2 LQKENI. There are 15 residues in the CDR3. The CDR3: CASSPPAVSYNEQFF.